These 20 T cell receptor beta chains came from one sample sequenced in a study of healthy donors' naive CD4 and CD8 T cells. TCR libraries were built from about 500 ng of total RNA by linear amplification. TCRdb itself ran the reads through MiXCR, one entry per CDR3 protein. The sample consists of 150,000 to 200,000 distinct CDR3 sequences, about 76% of them appearing once. The sequenced sample was naive CD4+ and CD8+ T cells sorted from blood, pooled from several donors. All receptors derive from a pool of human donors in good health; the sample pools cells from several healthy donors.

This clonotype was seen only a few times. The chain uses TRBV27 and TRBJ1-5; unclear D gene. V was clipped by 7 bases and J by 3 bases, with 13 bases between them. CDR1 is MNHEY and CDR2 is SMNVEV in the germline V gene (reference sequence). This CDR3 region has 14 residues. The CDR3 spells CASKGRRPNQPQHF. The CDR3 nucleotides are TGTGCCAGCAAGGGCAGAAGACCCAATCAGCCCCAGCATTTT.

The genes are TRBV6-5 and TRBJ2-1; TRBD2 is a possible D gene (5 bases). The germline CDR1 and CDR2 sequences are MNHEY and SVGAGI. The V gene lost 0 bases and the J gene lost 7 bases, with 13 bases spanning the gap. This CDR3 contains 15 residues. Here the CDR3 reads CASSYSTRTRNEQFF. For the CDR3, the DNA is TGTGCCAGCAGTTACTCTACCCGGACTCGGAATGAGCAGTTCTTC.

V usage is TRBV6-5 and J usage is TRBJ1-5; TRBD1 is a possible D gene (5 bases). In germline, CDR1 is MNHEY, CDR2 SVGAGI. The ends were cut back, 7 bases at V and 4 bases at J, with 17 bases in the middle. This CDR3 has 15 residues. CDR3 sequence: CASTEGTDANQPQHF. CDR3 nucleotides: TGTGCCAGCACCGAGGGGACGGACGCGAATCAGCCCCAGCATTTT.

V usage is TRBV19 and J usage is TRBJ1-5; weak D call: TRBD1 (5 bases). CDR1 and CDR2 (germline): LNHDA, SQIVND (reference sequence). The ends were cut back, 1 base at V and 5 bases at J, with 9 bases in the middle. There are 14 residues in the CDR3. The CDR3 DNA reads TGTGCCAGTAGTATAGGGGGGAGTTATCAGCCCCAGCATTTT. This encodes CASSIGGSYQPQHF. Full variable domain (rest looked up from reference TRBV19 and TRBJ1-5): DGGITQSPKYLFRKEGQNVTLSCEQNLNHDAMYWYRQDPGQGLRLIYYSQIVNDFQKGDIAEGYSVSREKKESFPLTVTSAQKNPTAFYLCASSIGGSYQPQHFGDGTRLSIL.

This chain uses TRBV29-1 with TRBJ2-5, with unresolved D. The CDR3 consists of 11 residues. With 6 bases removed from V and 5 bases from J, the gap between germline ends came to 10 bases. Per germline, CDR1 SQVTM and CDR2 ANQGSEA. DNA for the CDR3: TGCAGCGTGGATACAGCGGAGACCCAGTACTTC. This gives the protein CSVDTAETQYF.

The rearrangement joins TRBV6-2 or TRBV6-3 to TRBJ2-1; 7 nucleotides line up with TRBD2. Trimming took 4 bases from V and 7 from J; bases not matched to a gene: 10. This CDR3 is built from 15 residues. Germline V CDR1 and CDR2: MNHEY, SVGEGT. CDR3 DNA: TGTGCCAGCAGTTTGGAGGGAGGGGCGAAGAATGAGCAGTTCTTC. Translated: CASSLEGGAKNEQFF.

The rearrangement links TRBV7-9 to TRBJ2-7, with D perhaps matching TRBD1 or TRBD2 (5 bases each). Germline-derived CDR1 and CDR2 are SEHNR and FQNEAQ (reference sequence). The CDR3 runs 14 residues. V lost 1 base and J lost 5, with 12 bases in between. CDR3 loop: CASSLGIGTHEQYF. The CDR3 nucleotides read TGTGCCAGCAGCTTAGGCATAGGGACCCACGAGCAGTACTTC. The whole variable domain, filled in from reference TRBV7-9 and TRBJ2-7, reads DTGVSQNPRHKITKRGQNVTFRCDPISEHNRLYWYRQTLGQGPEFLTYFQNEAQLEKSRLLSDRFSAERPKGSFSTLEIQRTEQGDSAMYLCASSLGIGTHEQYFGPGTRLTVT.

This clonotype was observed a few times. The V gene is TRBV29-1, the J gene TRBJ1-1; TRBD1 is a possible D gene (5 bases). This CDR3 is 14 amino acids long. Trimming left V 5 bases short and J 1 base short, with 14 bases between. Per germline, CDR1 SQVTM and CDR2 ANQGSEA. CDR3 loop: CSVRTTQGNTEAFF. In nucleotides, the CDR3 is TGCAGCGTTCGCACCACCCAGGGGAACACTGAAGCTTTCTTT.

The genes are TRBV7-8 and TRBJ2-7; 11 bases match TRBD2. The CDR3 is 13 residues long. CDR1 and CDR2 from the germline V gene are SGHVS and FQNEAQ. After removal of 9 bases from V and 6 bases from J, the junction contained 7 bases not matched to a gene. The CDR3 is CASGETSGAEQYF. The CDR3 coding sequence is TGTGCCAGTGGGGAGACTAGCGGGGCCGAGCAGTACTTC.

This rearrangement joins TRBV12-3 or TRBV12-4 to TRBJ1-2; no clear D. The CDR3 is 11 residues long. Deletions cut 1 base from V and 8 bases from J, with 5 bases between. The chain's CDR3 is CASSLVRGYTF. The CDR3, as DNA: TGTGCCAGCAGTTTAGTCAGGGGCTACACCTTC.

The CDR3 loop is CASSIGGQFTNYGYTF. The DNA of the CDR3 is TGTGCCAGTAGTATCGGCGGACAGTTTACTAACTATGGCTACACCTTC. The V gene is TRBV19, the J gene TRBJ1-2; possibly TRBD1 for D (6 bases). From germline, CDR1 is LNHDA and CDR2 SQIVND (reference sequence). The V gene lost 3 bases and the J gene lost 0 bases, with 14 bases spanning the gap. The length of the CDR3 is 16 residues.

The V gene is TRBV4-2, the J gene TRBJ2-1, with 7 bases fitting TRBD2. CDR1 is LGHNA, CDR2 YNFKEQ, per germline. The junction had 9 bases not matched to a gene; V was cut back by 2 bases and J by 5 bases. The CDR3 consists of 16 residues. CDR3 bases: TGTGCCAGCAGCCAACTTGGGGAGGGTGGGAACAATGAGCAGTTCTTC. It yields the protein CASSQLGEGGNNEQFF.

J is TRBJ2-5 and V is TRBV5-4; D may be TRBD2 (5 bases). CDR1 is SGHNT, CDR2 YYREEE, per germline (reference sequence). V was pared by 3 bases and J by 0 bases, with 9 bases between. The CDR3 has 14 residues. The CDR3: CASSSGLNQETQYF. In nucleotides, the CDR3 is TGTGCCAGCAGCTCCGGACTTAACCAAGAGACCCAGTACTTC.

The V call is TRBV7-3, the J call TRBJ2-1; maybe TRBD1 (5 bases). Germline-derived CDR1 and CDR2 are SGHTA and FQGTGA. The V and J ends lost 5 bases and 6 bases respectively, with 20 bases between them. This CDR3 is 16 amino acids long. CDR3 in DNA: TGTGCCAGCAGCCAAGGCTGGGGCTCCGACCTCAATGAGCAGTTCTTC. Translation gives CASSQGWGSDLNEQFF.

This sequence joins TRBV29-1 and TRBJ2-3; 9 nucleotides align to TRBD2. In germline, CDR1 is SQVTM, CDR2 ANQGSEA. V trimming: 5 bases; J trimming: 1 base; junction bases outside the gene matches: 13. CDR3 length: 17 residues. CDR3 coding DNA: TGCAGCGTTCCGGCAGGAGCGGGAGGACGGGGCACAGATACGCAGTATTTT. Translation gives CSVPAGAGGRGTDTQYF.

The J gene is TRBJ2-1, the V gene TRBV29-1, with 10 bases matching TRBD2. Germline V CDR1 and CDR2: SQVTM, ANQGSEA. The CDR3 runs to 17 residues. V shed 0 bases and J 10 bases; nucleotides not matched to a gene: 15. CDR3 protein: CSVEDLDLAGELGEQFF. The CDR3 DNA sequence: TGCAGCGTTGAAGATTTGGATCTAGCGGGAGAGCTGGGCGAGCAGTTCTTC.

The chain recombines TRBV7-2 with TRBJ2-7; D assignment may be TRBD1 or TRBD2 (5 bases each). V lost 4 bases and J 5 bases, leaving 9 bases between the germline ends. Germline CDR1 is SGHTA and CDR2 is FQGNSA. This CDR3 region has 12 residues. The CDR3 nucleotides are TGTGCCAGCAGCTCGGGGCCCGACGAGCAGTACTTC. It yields the protein CASSSGPDEQYF.

The chain has TRBV29-1 and TRBJ2-3, with D perhaps TRBD1 (6 bases). Germline assignment: CDR1 SQVTM and CDR2 ANQGSEA. The CDR3 is made up of 15 amino acids. Trimming took 1 base from V and 5 from J, leaving 16 bases between them. CDR3 sequence reads: CSVEGVWDNQDTQYF. In nucleotides, the CDR3 is TGCAGCGTTGAAGGGGTTTGGGACAATCAAGATACGCAGTATTTT.

This chain joins TRBV30 and TRBJ2-1, with 9 nucleotides matching TRBD2. Germline V gene lookup returns CDR1 GTSNPN and CDR2 SVGIG (reference sequence). J gave up 6 bases and V 0 bases, and 6 bases lay outside the gene matches. The CDR3 runs to 15 residues. Written as DNA, the CDR3 is TGTGCCTGGAGTGTATGGCTAGCGGGGACCAATGAGCAGTTCTTC. Encoded protein: CAWSVWLAGTNEQFF.

V usage is TRBV27 and J usage is TRBJ1-5; 7 bases map to TRBD1. Germline assignment: CDR1 MNHEY and CDR2 SMNVEV (reference sequence). Trimming cost V 5 bases and J 5 bases; bases outside gene matches: 6. The CDR3 contains 14 residues. The CDR3 nucleotides read TGTGCCAGCAGTGACAGGGTAGGGCATCAGCCCCAGCATTTT. Amino acid sequence: CASSDRVGHQPQHF.